A single TCR beta chain is shown here with its context. These data are taken from a study of T cells in Graves' hyperthyroidism and ophthalmopathy. Study summary: It was at initial diagnosis, before any treatment, that peripheral blood was collected.

Amplified regions were TCR beta CDR3 sequences from RNA transcripts. The study used the HTBI primer set for a first-round RT-PCR of the TCR CDR3. TCRdb re-derived calls from the multiplex PCR reads in MiXCR, one entry per CDR3 protein. Of roughly 400,000 distinct CDR3 sequences detected, about an eighth appear once; the ten largest clones hold 25% to 30%. Trimming shortened V by 2 bases and J by 0 bases, and 14 bases separated the two germline ends. This CDR3 has 18 residues. The receptor comes from a man aged 45-60 years with Graves' ophthalmopathy. The chain employs TRBV12-3 or TRBV12-4 and TRBJ2-6; TRBD2 is a possible D gene (5 bases). Material for sequencing was blood. The CDR3 region is CASSLIVTRDSGANVLTF. The CDR3 coding sequence is TGTGCCAGCAGTTTAATCGTGACACGGGACTCTGGGGCCAACGTCCTGACTTTC.